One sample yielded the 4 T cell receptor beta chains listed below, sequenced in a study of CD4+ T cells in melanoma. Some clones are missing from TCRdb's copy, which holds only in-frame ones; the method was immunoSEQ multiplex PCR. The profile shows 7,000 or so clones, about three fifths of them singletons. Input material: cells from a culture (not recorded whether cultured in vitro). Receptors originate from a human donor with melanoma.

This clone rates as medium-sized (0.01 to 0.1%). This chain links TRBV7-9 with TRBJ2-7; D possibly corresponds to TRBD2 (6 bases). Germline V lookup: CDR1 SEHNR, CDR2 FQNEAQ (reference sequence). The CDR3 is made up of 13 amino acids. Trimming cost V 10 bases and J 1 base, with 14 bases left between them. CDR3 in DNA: TGTGCCACGGAGGGTCATAAATCCTACGAGCAGTACTTC. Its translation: CATEGHKSYEQYF.

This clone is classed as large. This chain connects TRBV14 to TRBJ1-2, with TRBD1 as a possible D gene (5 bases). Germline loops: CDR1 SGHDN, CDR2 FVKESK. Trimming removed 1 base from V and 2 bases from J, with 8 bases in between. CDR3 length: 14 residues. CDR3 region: CASSQGQPNYGYTF. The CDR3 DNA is TGTGCCAGCAGCCAAGGACAGCCAAACTATGGCTACACCTTC.

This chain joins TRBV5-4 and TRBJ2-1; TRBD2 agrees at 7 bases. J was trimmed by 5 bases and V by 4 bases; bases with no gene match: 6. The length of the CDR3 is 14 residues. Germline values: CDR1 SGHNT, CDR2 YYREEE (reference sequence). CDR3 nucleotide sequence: TGTGCCAGCAGCACCCGGGACTACAACAATGAGCAGTTCTTC. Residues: CASSTRDYNNEQFF.

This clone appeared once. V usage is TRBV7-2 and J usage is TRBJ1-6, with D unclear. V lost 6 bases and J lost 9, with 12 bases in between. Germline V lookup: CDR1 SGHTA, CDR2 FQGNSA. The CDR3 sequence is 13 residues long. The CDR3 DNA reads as TGTGCCAGCAGTTCCTCCTCGGGTTCACCCCTCCACTTT. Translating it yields CASSSSSGSPLHF.